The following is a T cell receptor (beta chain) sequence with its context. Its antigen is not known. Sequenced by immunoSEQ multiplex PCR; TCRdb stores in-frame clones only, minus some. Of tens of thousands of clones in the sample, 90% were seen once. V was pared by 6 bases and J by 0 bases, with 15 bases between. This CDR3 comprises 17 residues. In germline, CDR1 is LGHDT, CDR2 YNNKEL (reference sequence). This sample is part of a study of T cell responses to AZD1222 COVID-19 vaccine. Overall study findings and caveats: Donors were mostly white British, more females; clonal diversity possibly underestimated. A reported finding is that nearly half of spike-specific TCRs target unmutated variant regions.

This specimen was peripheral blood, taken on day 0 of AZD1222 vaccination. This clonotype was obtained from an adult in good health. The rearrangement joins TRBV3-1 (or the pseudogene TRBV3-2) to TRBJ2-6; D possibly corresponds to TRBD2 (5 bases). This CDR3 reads CASRRGFTDSGANVLTF. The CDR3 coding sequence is TGTGCCAGCAGGCGAGGGTTCACCGACTCTGGGGCCAACGTCCTGACTTTC.